Below are 10 T cell receptor beta chains sequenced from a single sample in a study of blood T cell repertoires in COVID-19. Generated by immunoSEQ multiplex PCR, the TCRdb table keeps only in-frame clones and is missing some. The data hold 650,000 to 800,000 clones, with just under 90% observed a single time. Input material: peripheral blood. Receptors were obtained from a young woman with acute or convalescent COVID-19.

The chain joins TRBV12-3 or TRBV12-4 to TRBJ2-3; D possibly corresponds to TRBD1 (6 bases). This CDR3 contains 12 residues. V dropped 6 bases and J dropped 9 bases, with 13 bases sitting between them. The DNA for the CDR3 is TGTGCCAGCAGGGACAGCCGTGCCACGCAGTATTTT. This codes for CASRDSRATQYF.

The chain employs TRBV6-4 and TRBJ2-7, with a weak D call TRBD2 (6 bases). The V end was cut by 8 bases, the J end by 4 bases, with 18 bases between. The germline V gene encodes CDR1 MRHNA and CDR2 SNTAGT. The CDR3 has 14 residues. CDR3: CASGARRGPYEQYF. In nucleotides, the CDR3 is TGTGCCAGCGGGGCTCGGCGGGGCCCTTACGAGCAGTACTTC.

The chain links TRBV30 to TRBJ1-2; D is unclear. This CDR3 has 17 residues. V lost 0 bases, J lost 5 bases, and 22 bases lay in between. CDR1 is GTSNPN, CDR2 SVGIG, per germline (reference sequence). The CDR3 bases are TGTGCCTGGAGTGTTGATGAATCGGGGAGAGGGCTATATGGCTACACCTTC. This translates into CAWSVDESGRGLYGYTF.

The chain combines TRBV4-1 with TRBJ1-2, with D perhaps TRBD1 (5 bases). Trimming shortened V by 3 bases and J by 4 bases, and 18 bases separated the two germline ends. The CDR3 consists of 16 residues. The germline V gene encodes CDR1 MGHRA and CDR2 YSYEKL. For the CDR3, the DNA is TGCGCCAGCAGCCAGGAGGGGCCCCGGGGGGGCTATGGCTACACCTTC. Encoded protein: CASSQEGPRGGYGYTF.

The V call is TRBV19, the J call TRBJ1-5; 11 bases match TRBD1. This CDR3 comprises 18 residues. V dropped 0 bases and J dropped 7; count of bases not matched to a gene: 11. CDR1 LNHDA and CDR2 SQIVND come from the germline V gene (reference sequence). CDR3 sequence reads: CASSIDPRTGGLKQPQHF. The CDR3 nucleotides read TGTGCCAGTAGTATAGATCCCCGGACAGGGGGCTTGAAGCAGCCCCAGCATTTT.

Concerning this clone: Other DNA sequences within the sample encode an identical CDR3. The chain links TRBV5-6 to TRBJ1-1; D uncertain. CDR3 length equals 14 residues. Trimming cost V 0 bases and J 0 bases, with 6 bases left between them. In germline, CDR1 is SGHDT, CDR2 YYEEEE. CDR3 loop: CASSLGGLNTEAFF. The CDR3 coding sequence is TGTGCCAGCAGCTTGGGCGGGCTGAACACTGAAGCTTTCTTT.

The rearrangement joins TRBV3-1 (or the pseudogene TRBV3-2) to TRBJ1-1; D perhaps matches TRBD1 (5 bases). Trimming took 3 bases from V and 10 from J, leaving 12 bases between them. CDR3 length: 12 residues. CDR1 and CDR2 (germline): LGHDT, YNNKEL (reference sequence). The CDR3 DNA sequence: TGTGCCAGCAGCCATGACAGAGCGGGAGCTTTCTTT. Translated, it gives CASSHDRAGAFF.

The genes are TRBV6-2 or TRBV6-3 and TRBJ1-1; D gene ambiguous. The V gene's germline CDR1 is MNHEY and CDR2 SVGEGT. Trimming removed 2 bases from V and 2 bases from J, with 15 bases in between. The CDR3 is 16 residues long. The DNA for the CDR3 is TGTGCCAGCAGTTACGAGAGGAGGCGGGGAAACACTGAAGCTTTCTTT. Residues: CASSYERRRGNTEAFF.

The J gene is TRBJ1-5, the V gene TRBV9; possible D gene TRBD1, 5 bases. The germline CDR1 and CDR2 sequences are SGDLS and YYNGEE. This CDR3 contains 16 residues. V was trimmed by 7 bases and J by 6 bases, leaving 23 bases between them. CDR3 protein: CASSGRGLLWSQPQHF. The CDR3 DNA follows: TGTGCCAGCTCTGGACGGGGGTTATTGTGGTCTCAGCCCCAGCATTTT.

The V and J genes are TRBV19 and TRBJ2-2, with 7 bases that match TRBD1. The V gene's germline CDR1 is LNHDA and CDR2 SQIVND (reference sequence). Trimming removed 6 bases from V and 6 bases from J; junction bases left unmatched: 4. The CDR3 totals 13 residues. CDR3 protein: CASSDTGAGELFF. CDR3 DNA sequence: TGTGCCAGTAGCGATACAGGGGCCGGGGAGCTGTTTTTT.